Sequencing of this TCR beta chain was carried out in a study of T cell responses to AZD1222 COVID-19 vaccine. Study outcomes and limitations: Only a handful of AZD1222 recipients, roughly 6 in all, had baseline seropositivity.

Data came from immunoSEQ multiplex PCR; TCRdb stores just in-frame clones and leaves some out. The sample shows approximately 77,000 clones, 92% of them seen only once. Note on this clone: Its specificity is not known.

Here the sequenced sample was peripheral blood, taken on day 0 of MenACWY control vaccination. This sequence originates from an adult in good health.

The CDR3 protein is CSVDKDGTYEQYF. The CDR3 region has the DNA TGCAGCGTTGACAAGGACGGCACCTACGAGCAGTACTTC. The V gene is TRBV29-1, the J gene TRBJ2-7; no firm D call. V gave up 3 bases and J gave up 2 bases, with 11 bases separating them. Germline CDR1 and CDR2: SQVTM and ANQGSEA. This CDR3 region has 13 residues.